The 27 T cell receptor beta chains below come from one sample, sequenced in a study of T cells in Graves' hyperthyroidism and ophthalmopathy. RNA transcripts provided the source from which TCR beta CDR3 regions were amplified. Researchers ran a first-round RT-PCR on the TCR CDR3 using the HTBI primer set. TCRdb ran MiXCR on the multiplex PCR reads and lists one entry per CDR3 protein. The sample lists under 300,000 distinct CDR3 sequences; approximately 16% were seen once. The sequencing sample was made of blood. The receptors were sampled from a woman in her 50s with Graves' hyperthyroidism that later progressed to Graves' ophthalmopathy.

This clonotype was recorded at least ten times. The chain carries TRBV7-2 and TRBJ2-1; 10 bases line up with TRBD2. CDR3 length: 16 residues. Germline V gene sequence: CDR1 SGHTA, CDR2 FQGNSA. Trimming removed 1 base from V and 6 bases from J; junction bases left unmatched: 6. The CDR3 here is CASSLGSGRASNEQFF. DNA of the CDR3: TGTGCCAGCAGCTTAGGGAGCGGGAGGGCCTCCAATGAGCAGTTCTTC.

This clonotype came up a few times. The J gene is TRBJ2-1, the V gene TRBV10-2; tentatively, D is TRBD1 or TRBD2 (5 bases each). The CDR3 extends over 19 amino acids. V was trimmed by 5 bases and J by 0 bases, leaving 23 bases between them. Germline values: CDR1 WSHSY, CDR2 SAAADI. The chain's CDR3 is CASSRRIPGAPSSYNEQFF. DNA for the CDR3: TGCGCCAGCAGTAGACGGATCCCCGGGGCACCGAGCTCCTACAATGAGCAGTTCTTC.

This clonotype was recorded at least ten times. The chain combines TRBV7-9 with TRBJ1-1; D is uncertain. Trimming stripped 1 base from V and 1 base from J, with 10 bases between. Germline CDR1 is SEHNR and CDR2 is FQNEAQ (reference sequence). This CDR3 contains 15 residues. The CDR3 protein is CASSLGAYKNTEAFF. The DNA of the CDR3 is TGTGCCAGCAGCTTAGGGGCCTATAAGAACACTGAAGCTTTCTTT.

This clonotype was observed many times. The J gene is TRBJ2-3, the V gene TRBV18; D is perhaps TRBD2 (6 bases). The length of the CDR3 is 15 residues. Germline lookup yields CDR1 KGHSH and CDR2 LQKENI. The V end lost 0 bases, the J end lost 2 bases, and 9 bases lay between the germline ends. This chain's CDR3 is CASSPPGGATDTQYF. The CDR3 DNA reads TGTGCCAGCTCACCACCGGGGGGAGCCACAGATACGCAGTATTTT.

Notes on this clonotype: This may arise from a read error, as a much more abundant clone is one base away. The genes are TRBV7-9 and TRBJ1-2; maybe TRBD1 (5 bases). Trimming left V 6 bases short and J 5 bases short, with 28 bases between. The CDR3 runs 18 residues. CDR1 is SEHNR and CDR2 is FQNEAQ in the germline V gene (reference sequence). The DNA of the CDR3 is TGTGCCAGCAGTTCTCGCCGGGGCAACCCGTTGAATCCTTATGGCTACACCTTC. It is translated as CASSSRRGNPLNPYGYTF.

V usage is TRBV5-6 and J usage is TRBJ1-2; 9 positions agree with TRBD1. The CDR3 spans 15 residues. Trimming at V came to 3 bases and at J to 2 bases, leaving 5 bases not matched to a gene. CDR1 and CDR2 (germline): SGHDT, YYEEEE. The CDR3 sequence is CASSSDGTGNYGYTF. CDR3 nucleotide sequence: TGTGCCAGCAGCTCCGACGGGACAGGGAACTATGGCTACACCTTC.

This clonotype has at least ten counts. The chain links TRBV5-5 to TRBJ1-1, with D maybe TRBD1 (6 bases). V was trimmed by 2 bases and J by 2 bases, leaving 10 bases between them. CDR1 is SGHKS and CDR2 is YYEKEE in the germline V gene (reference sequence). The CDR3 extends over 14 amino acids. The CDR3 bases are TGTGCCAGCAGCTTCAGGGACATAAACACTGAAGCTTTCTTT. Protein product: CASSFRDINTEAFF. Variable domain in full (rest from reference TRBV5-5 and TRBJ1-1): DAGVTQSPTHLIKTRGQQVTLRCSPISGHKSVSWYQQVLGQGPQFIFQYYEKEERGRGNFPDRFSARQFPNYSSELNVNALLLGDSALYLCASSFRDINTEAFFGQGTRLTVV.

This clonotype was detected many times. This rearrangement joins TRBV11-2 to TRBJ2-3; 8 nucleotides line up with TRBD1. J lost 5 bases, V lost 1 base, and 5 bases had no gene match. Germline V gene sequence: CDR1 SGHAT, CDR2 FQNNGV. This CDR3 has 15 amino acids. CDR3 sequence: CASSLAGGMGDTQYF. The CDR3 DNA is TGTGCCAGCAGCTTAGCAGGGGGCATGGGAGATACGCAGTATTTT.

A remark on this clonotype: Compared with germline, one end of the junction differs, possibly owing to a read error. This CDR3 reads CSASPFRGSSYSEQFF. The CDR3 DNA reads as TGCAGTGCTAGCCCTTTTAGGGGGAGCTCCTACAGTGAGCAGTTCTTC. The chain joins TRBV20-1 to TRBJ2-1, with a tentative D call TRBD1 (6 bases). CDR3 size: 16 residues. Germline V gene data show CDR1 as DFQATT and CDR2 as SNEGSKA (reference sequence).

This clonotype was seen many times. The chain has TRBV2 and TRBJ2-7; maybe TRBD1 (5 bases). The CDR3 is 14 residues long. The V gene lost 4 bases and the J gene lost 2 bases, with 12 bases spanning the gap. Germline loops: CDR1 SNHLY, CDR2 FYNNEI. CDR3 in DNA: TGTGCCAGCAGTGTAAACAGGCGCACCTACGAGCAGTACTTC. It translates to CASSVNRRTYEQYF. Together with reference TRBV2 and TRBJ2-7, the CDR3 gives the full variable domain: EPEVTQTPSHQVTQMGQEVILRCVPISNHLYFYWYRQILGQKVEFLVSFYNNEISEKSEIFDDQFSVERPDGSNFTLKIRSTKLEDSAMYFCASSVNRRTYEQYFGPGTRLTVT.

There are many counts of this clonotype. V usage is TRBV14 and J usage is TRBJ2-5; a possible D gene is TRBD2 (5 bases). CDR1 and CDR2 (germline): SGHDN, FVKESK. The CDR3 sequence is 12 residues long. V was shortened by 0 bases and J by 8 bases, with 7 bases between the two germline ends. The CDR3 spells CASSQDRGTQYF. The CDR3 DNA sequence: TGTGCCAGCAGCCAAGACCGGGGAACCCAGTACTTC.

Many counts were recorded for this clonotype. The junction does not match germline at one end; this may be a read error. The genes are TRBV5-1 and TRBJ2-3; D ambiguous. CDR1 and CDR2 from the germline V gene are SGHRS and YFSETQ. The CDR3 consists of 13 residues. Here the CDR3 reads CASSLTSTDTQYF. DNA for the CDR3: TGTGCCAGCAGCTTAACTAGCACAGATACGCAGTATTTT.

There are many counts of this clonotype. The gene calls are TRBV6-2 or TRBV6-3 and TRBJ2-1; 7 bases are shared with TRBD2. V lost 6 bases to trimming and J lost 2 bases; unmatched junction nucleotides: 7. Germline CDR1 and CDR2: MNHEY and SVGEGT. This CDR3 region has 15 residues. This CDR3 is CASSRDYLAYNEQFF. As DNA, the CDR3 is TGTGCCAGCAGCAGGGACTACCTGGCCTACAATGAGCAGTTCTTC.

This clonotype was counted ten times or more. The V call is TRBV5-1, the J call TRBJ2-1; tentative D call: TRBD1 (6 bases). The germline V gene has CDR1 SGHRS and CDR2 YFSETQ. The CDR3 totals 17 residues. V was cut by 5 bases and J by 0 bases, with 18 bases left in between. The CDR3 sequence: CASSSPGQESSYNEQFF. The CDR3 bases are TGCGCCAGCAGTTCCCCGGGACAAGAGTCCTCCTACAATGAGCAGTTCTTC.

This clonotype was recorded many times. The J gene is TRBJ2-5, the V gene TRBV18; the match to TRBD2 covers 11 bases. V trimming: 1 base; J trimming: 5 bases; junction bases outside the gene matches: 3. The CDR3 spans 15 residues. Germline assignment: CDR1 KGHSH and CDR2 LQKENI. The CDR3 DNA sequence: TGTGCCAGCTCACCACTGACTAGCGGGATCGAGACCCAGTACTTC. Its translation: CASSPLTSGIETQYF.

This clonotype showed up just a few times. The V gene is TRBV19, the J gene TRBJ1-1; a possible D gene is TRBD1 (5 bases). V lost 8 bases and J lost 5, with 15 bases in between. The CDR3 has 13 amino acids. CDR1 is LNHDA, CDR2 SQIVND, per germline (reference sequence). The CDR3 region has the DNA TGTGCCAGTTCAGTCCTGGGGGGGACTGAAGCTTTCTTT. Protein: CASSVLGGTEAFF.

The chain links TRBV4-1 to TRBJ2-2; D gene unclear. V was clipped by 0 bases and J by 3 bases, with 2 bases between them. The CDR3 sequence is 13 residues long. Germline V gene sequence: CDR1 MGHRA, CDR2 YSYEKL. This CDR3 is CASSQEYTGELFF. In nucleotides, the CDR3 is TGCGCCAGCAGCCAAGAATACACCGGGGAGCTGTTTTTT.

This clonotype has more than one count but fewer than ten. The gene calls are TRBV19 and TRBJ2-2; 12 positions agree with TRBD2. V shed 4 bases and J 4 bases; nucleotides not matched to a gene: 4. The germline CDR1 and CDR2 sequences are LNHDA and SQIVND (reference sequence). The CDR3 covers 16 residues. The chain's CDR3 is CASSSRTSGITGELFF. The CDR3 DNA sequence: TGTGCCAGTAGTAGCAGGACTAGCGGGATCACCGGGGAGCTGTTTTTT.

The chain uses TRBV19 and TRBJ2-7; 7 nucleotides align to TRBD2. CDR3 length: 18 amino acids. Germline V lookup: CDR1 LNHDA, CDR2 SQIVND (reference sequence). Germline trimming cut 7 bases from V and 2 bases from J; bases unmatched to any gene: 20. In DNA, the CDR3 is TGTGCCAGTACCCCGGAGGGAGGGTACTACTCCCTCCCCTACGAGCAGTACTTC. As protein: CASTPEGGYYSLPYEQYF. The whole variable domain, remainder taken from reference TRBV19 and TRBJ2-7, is DGGITQSPKYLFRKEGQNVTLSCEQNLNHDAMYWYRQDPGQGLRLIYYSQIVNDFQKGDIAEGYSVSREKKESFPLTVTSAQKNPTAFYLCASTPEGGYYSLPYEQYFGPGTRLTVT.

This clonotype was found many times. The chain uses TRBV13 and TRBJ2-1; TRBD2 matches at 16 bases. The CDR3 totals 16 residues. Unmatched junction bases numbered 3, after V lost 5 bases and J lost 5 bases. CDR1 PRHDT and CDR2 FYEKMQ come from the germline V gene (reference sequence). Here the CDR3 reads CASSLGLAGGNNEQFF. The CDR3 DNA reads TGTGCCAGCAGCCTGGGACTAGCGGGAGGGAACAATGAGCAGTTCTTC. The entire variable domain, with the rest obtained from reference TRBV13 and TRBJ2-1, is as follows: AAGVIQSPRHLIKEKRETATLKCYPIPRHDTVYWYQQGPGQDPQFLISFYEKMQSDKGSIPDRFSAQQFSDYHSELNMSSLELGDSALYFCASSLGLAGGNNEQFFGPGTRLTVL.

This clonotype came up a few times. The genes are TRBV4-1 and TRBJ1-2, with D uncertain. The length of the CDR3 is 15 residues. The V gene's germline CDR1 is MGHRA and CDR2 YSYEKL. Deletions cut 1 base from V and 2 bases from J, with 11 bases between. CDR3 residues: CASSQGPISNYGYTF. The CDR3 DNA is TGCGCCAGCAGCCAAGGGCCGATTTCGAACTATGGCTACACCTTC.

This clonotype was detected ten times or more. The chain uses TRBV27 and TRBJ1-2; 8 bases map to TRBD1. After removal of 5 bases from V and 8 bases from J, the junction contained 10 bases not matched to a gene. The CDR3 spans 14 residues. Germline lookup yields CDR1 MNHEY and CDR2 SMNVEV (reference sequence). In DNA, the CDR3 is TGTGCCAGCAGTACGCGGACAGGGTCGCACGGCTACACCTTC. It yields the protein CASSTRTGSHGYTF.

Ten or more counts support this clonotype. CDR3 bases: TGCAGTGCCCCGGGGGCCGGTAGGAATGAGCAGTTCTTC. It codes for CSAPGAGRNEQFF. The rearrangement joins TRBV20-1 to TRBJ2-1; TRBD1 or TRBD2 may be the D gene (6 bases each). The CDR3 runs 13 residues. The germline gives CDR1 DFQATT, CDR2 SNEGSKA (reference sequence). V was shortened by 6 bases and J by 7 bases, with 16 bases between the two germline ends.

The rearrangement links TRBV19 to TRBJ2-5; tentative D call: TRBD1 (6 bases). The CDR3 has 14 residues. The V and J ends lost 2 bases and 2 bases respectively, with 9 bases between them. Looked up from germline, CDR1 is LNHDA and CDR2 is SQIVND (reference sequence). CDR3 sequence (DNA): TGTGCCAGTAGTATAAGGGGGTCTCAAGAGACCCAGTACTTC. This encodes CASSIRGSQETQYF.

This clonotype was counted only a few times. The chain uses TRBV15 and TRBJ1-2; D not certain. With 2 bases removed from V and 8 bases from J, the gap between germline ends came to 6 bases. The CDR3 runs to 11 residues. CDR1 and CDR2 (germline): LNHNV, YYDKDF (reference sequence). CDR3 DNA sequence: TGTGCCACCAGCAGATCCCTCGGCTACACCTTC. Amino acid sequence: CATSRSLGYTF.

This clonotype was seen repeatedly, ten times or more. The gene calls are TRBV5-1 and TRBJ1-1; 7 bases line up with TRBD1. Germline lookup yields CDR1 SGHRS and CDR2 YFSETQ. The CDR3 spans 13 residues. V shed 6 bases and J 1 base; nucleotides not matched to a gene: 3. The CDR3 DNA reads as TGCGCCAGCACGGGACAGAGGAACACTGAAGCTTTCTTT. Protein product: CASTGQRNTEAFF.

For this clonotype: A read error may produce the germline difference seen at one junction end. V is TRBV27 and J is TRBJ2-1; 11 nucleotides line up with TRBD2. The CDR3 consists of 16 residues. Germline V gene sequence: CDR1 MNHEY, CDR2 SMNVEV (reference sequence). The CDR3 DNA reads TGTGCCAACAGTTTATACGGGACTAGCGGATATAATGAGCAGTTCTTC. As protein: CANSLYGTSGYNEQFF.